Listed below are T cell receptor beta chains from one sample, sequenced in a study of response to subunit inactivated influenza vaccine. TCRdb ran MiXCR on the RT-PCR reads and lists one entry per CDR3 protein. The sample holds hundreds of thousands of distinct CDR3 sequences, approximately 7.1% seen once. Here the sequenced sample was PBMCs from blood, taken around 25 months after vaccination. These TCRs come from a man aged 50-75 years who received an inactivated influenza vaccine. Each CDR3 is given with its conserved first and last residue. D genes are given only for firm matches. Clone size is shown for a subset of rows, as once, few, many or a class of expanded clone.

v_call	d_call	cdr3_length	clone_size	j_call	cdr3_aa	cdr3_nt
TRBV14	TRBD2	19	few	TRBJ2-1	CASSQETSGPTFSYNEQFF	TGTGCCAGCAGCCAAGAAACTAGCGGGCCTACCTTCTCCTACAATGAGCAGTTCTTC
TRBV28	TRBD1	13	few	TRBJ1-5	CADGTGGVGPQHF	TGTGCCGACGGGACAGGGGGCGTTGGGCCCCAGCATTTT
TRBV28	-	17	-	TRBJ2-5	CASSLYWGRGQQETQYF	TGTGCCAGCAGTTTATATTGGGGCAGGGGCCAACAAGAGACCCAGTACTTC
TRBV20-1	-	15	many	TRBJ1-1	CSARATDRINTEAFF	TGCAGTGCTAGAGCCACGGACAGAATAAACACTGAAGCTTTCTTT
TRBV6-2/TRBV6-3	TRBD2	15	-	TRBJ2-7	CASSLKRGGFYEQYF	TGTGCCAGCAGCCTAAAGCGGGGGGGATTCTACGAGCAGTACTTC
TRBV6-1	-	14	-	TRBJ2-1	CASSEAAPLNEQFF	TGTGCCAGCAGTGAAGCGGCGCCCCTCAATGAGCAGTTCTTC
TRBV29-1	TRBD2	15	-	TRBJ2-1	CSVRRGSGGYNEQFF	TGCAGCGTTCGAAGAGGTAGCGGGGGGTACAATGAGCAGTTCTTC
TRBV7-9	-	15	few	TRBJ1-1	CASSLSQTKNTEAFF	TGTGCCAGCAGCTTATCGCAGACTAAGAACACTGAAGCTTTCTTT
TRBV10-3	TRBD1	15	-	TRBJ1-1	CAISESGTGATEAFF	TGTGCCATCAGTGAGTCTGGGACAGGGGCCACTGAAGCTTTCTTT
TRBV10-3	-	16	-	TRBJ1-6	CAISESAGTLNSPLHF	TGTGCCATCAGTGAGTCAGCAGGGACCTTAAATTCACCCCTCCACTTT
TRBV5-1	TRBD2	17	many	TRBJ2-1	CASSVTGTSGYYNEQFF	TGCGCCAGCAGCGTCACCGGGACTAGCGGATACTACAATGAGCAGTTCTTC
TRBV20-1	TRBD1	12	few	TRBJ2-7	CSASRTGAEQYF	TGCAGTGCTAGTAGGACAGGGGCCGAGCAGTACTTC
TRBV11-2	TRBD2	16	few	TRBJ2-3	CASSLEAAGRTDTQYF	TGTGCCAGCAGCCTAGAGGCAGCGGGGCGCACAGATACGCAGTATTTT
TRBV5-1	-	15	-	TRBJ1-2	CASSVAPSGDSGYTF	TGCGCCAGCAGCGTGGCGCCCTCGGGAGATAGTGGCTACACCTTC
TRBV30	-	12	few	TRBJ2-1	CAWSRQANEQFF	TGTGCCTGGAGTCGGCAGGCCAATGAGCAGTTCTTC
TRBV19	TRBD2	15	few	TRBJ2-3	CASMSVSGDKDTQYF	TGTGCCAGTATGTCGGTTAGCGGGGACAAAGATACGCAGTATTTT
TRBV20-1	-	15	-	TRBJ2-7	CSASSGGASPYEQYF	TGCAGTGCTAGCTCGGGGGGCGCTTCCCCCTACGAGCAGTACTTC
TRBV10-2	-	14	few	TRBJ1-1	CASNFPGPNTEAFF	TGCGCCAGCAATTTCCCGGGACCCAACACTGAAGCTTTCTTT
TRBV5-1	TRBD1	14	many	TRBJ2-7	CASSFNRGMGEQYF	TGCGCCAGCAGCTTTAACAGGGGGATGGGGGAGCAGTACTTC
TRBV6-4	TRBD2	16	few	TRBJ2-1	CASSVLAGGAYNEQFF	TGTGCCAGCAGTGTCTTAGCGGGGGGAGCCTACAATGAGCAGTTCTTC
TRBV6-1	-	15	many	TRBJ2-7	CASTTGGYGSYEQYF	TGTGCCAGCACAACCGGGGGTTATGGGTCCTACGAGCAGTACTTC
TRBV15	-	14	few	TRBJ2-7	CATSRDSGRVEQYF	TGTGCCACCAGCAGAGATTCTGGACGGGTCGAGCAGTACTTC
TRBV28	TRBD2	18	-	TRBJ2-5	CASSLPPTSGRGGETQYF	TGTGCCAGCAGTTTACCTCCAACTAGCGGGCGAGGAGGGGAGACCCAGTACTTC
TRBV3-1	-	16	-	TRBJ1-6	CASSQETGHYNSPLHF	TGTGCCAGCAGCCAAGAAACGGGACACTATAATTCACCCCTCCACTTT
TRBV6-2/TRBV6-3	TRBD1	14	many	TRBJ1-1	CASRTGVGNTEAFF	TGTGCCAGCAGAACAGGGGTTGGCAACACTGAAGCTTTCTTT
TRBV20-1	-	14	few	TRBJ1-5	CSAGGLGGNQPQHF	TGCAGTGCCGGGGGGCTAGGTGGCAATCAGCCCCAGCATTTT
TRBV25-1	TRBD2	15	few	TRBJ2-7	CASSAPGLAGGKQYF	TGTGCCAGCAGTGCACCGGGACTAGCGGGGGGTAAGCAGTACTTC
TRBV5-1	-	14	many	TRBJ1-5	CASSLTAASSAQHF	TGCGCCAGCAGCTTGACAGCGGCGTCCTCGGCCCAGCATTTT
TRBV6-1	-	14	-	TRBJ2-5	CASRKSGPQETQYF	TGTGCCAGCAGGAAGTCTGGGCCGCAAGAGACCCAGTACTTC
TRBV12-3/TRBV12-4	-	17	many	TRBJ2-2	CASSFTSRLDGTGELFF	TGTGCCAGCAGTTTTACTTCTCGGCTAGACGGAACCGGGGAGCTGTTTTTT
TRBV6-2/TRBV6-3	-	13	-	TRBJ2-7	CASSRGAFVEQYF	TGTGCCAGCAGTCGGGGGGCGTTCGTGGAGCAGTACTTC
TRBV11-2	TRBD1	11	few	TRBJ2-7	CASSSGQGKYF	TGTGCCAGCAGCTCCGGACAGGGGAAGTACTTC
TRBV14	-	13	many	TRBJ1-6	CASSQGRLSPLHF	TGTGCCAGCAGCCAAGGCCGACTATCACCCCTCCACTTT
TRBV20-1	TRBD2	17	few	TRBJ2-1	CSARAGGLGSSYNEQFF	TGCAGTGCTAGAGCGGGGGGGCTGGGGAGCTCCTACAATGAGCAGTTCTTC
TRBV12-3/TRBV12-4	-	13	many	TRBJ2-1	CASSLAGVNEQFF	TGTGCCAGCAGTTTAGCGGGGGTAAATGAGCAGTTCTTC
TRBV7-9	TRBD2	17	-	TRBJ2-1	CASSLGAGTSGNNEQFF	TGTGCCAGCAGCTTAGGGGCCGGGACTAGCGGGAACAATGAGCAGTTCTTC
TRBV28	-	14	-	TRBJ2-1	CASMATSFYNEQFF	TGTGCCAGCATGGCGACTAGTTTCTACAATGAGCAGTTCTTC
TRBV12-3/TRBV12-4	-	18	many	TRBJ2-4	CASSLSFRAGASKNIQYF	TGTGCCAGCAGTTTGTCGTTTCGGGCAGGGGCGTCCAAAAACATTCAGTACTTC
TRBV20-1	TRBD1	14	few	TRBJ1-5	CSAGRGGSNQPQHF	TGCAGTGCTGGCAGGGGGGGGAGCAATCAGCCCCAGCATTTT